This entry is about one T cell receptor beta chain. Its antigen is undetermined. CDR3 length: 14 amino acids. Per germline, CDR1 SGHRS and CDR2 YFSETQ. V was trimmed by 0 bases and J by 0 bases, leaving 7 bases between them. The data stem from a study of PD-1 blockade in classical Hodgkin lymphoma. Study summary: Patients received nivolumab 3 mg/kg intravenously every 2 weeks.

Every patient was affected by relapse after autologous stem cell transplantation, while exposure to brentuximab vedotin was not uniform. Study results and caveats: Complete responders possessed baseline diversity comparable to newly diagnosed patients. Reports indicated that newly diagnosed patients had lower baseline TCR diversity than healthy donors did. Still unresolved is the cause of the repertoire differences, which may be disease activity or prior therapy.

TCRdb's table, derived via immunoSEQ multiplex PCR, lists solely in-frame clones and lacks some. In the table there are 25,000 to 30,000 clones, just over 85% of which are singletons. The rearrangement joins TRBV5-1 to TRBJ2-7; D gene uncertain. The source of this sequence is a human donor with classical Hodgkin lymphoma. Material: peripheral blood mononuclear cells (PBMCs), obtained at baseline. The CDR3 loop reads CASSLDSFSYEQYF. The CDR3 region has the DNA TGCGCCAGCAGCTTGGACAGTTTCTCCTACGAGCAGTACTTC.